Listed below are T cell receptor beta chains from one sample, sequenced in a study of technical replicates of blood from several donors. Libraries were prepared by immunoSEQ multiplex PCR; TCRdb keeps only in-frame clonotypes and omits some of them. This table holds roughly 76,000 clones, 80% to 90% found once. The sequenced material came from PBMCs. These receptors were obtained from a human donor in good health. Some clones in this sample may be carry-over from other donors' samples. Both conserved end residues are part of each CDR3. Each record gives: clone size, V gene, J gene, D gene, CDR3 protein, CDR3 DNA. A D gene is named only where the DNA matches it firmly. Clone size is not always given. Where it is, it says once, few, many or a class for expanded clones.

clone size: -; V gene: TRBV6-1; J gene: TRBJ1-2; D gene: -; CDR3 protein: CASSEADRWGRGKGYTF; CDR3 DNA: TGTGCCAGCAGTGAAGCAGATCGGTGGGGCAGGGGCAAGGGCTACACCTTC
clone size: -; V gene: TRBV13; J gene: TRBJ2-3; D gene: -; CDR3 protein: CASSLEEGAQDTQYF; CDR3 DNA: TGTGCCAGCAGCTTAGAGGAGGGGGCGCAGGATACGCAGTATTTT
clone size: -; V gene: TRBV5-1; J gene: TRBJ1-3; D gene: -; CDR3 protein: CASSSGQGGNTIYF; CDR3 DNA: TGCGCCAGCAGCTCAGGGCAGGGGGGAAACACCATATATTTT
clone size: -; V gene: TRBV6-1; J gene: TRBJ1-2; D gene: TRBD1; CDR3 protein: CASSSRGGQGGGYTF; CDR3 DNA: TGTGCCAGCAGTTCAAGGGGGGGACAGGGGGGCGGCTACACCTTC
clone size: -; V gene: TRBV7-9; J gene: TRBJ1-1; D gene: -; CDR3 protein: CASSTQGGAFF; CDR3 DNA: TGTGCCAGCAGCACCCAAGGCGGGGCTTTCTTT
clone size: -; V gene: TRBV5-4; J gene: TRBJ2-1; D gene: -; CDR3 protein: CASSLLAVEQFF; CDR3 DNA: TGTGCCAGCAGCCTACTAGCTGTGGAGCAGTTCTTC
clone size: -; V gene: TRBV19; J gene: TRBJ1-2; D gene: TRBD1; CDR3 protein: CASRRQGATYGYTF; CDR3 DNA: TGTGCCAGTAGACGACAGGGGGCTACCTATGGCTACACCTTC
clone size: -; V gene: TRBV29-1; J gene: TRBJ2-7; D gene: -; CDR3 protein: CSAGQPYEQYF; CDR3 DNA: TGCAGCGCCGGACAGCCCTACGAGCAGTACTTC
clone size: once; V gene: TRBV6-5; J gene: TRBJ2-7; D gene: -; CDR3 protein: CASSYSGSLYEQYF; CDR3 DNA: TGTGCCAGCAGTTACTCGGGCTCCCTTTACGAGCAGTACTTC
clone size: -; V gene: TRBV7-9; J gene: TRBJ1-4; D gene: -; CDR3 protein: CASSLIATNEKLFF; CDR3 DNA: TGTGCCAGCAGCTTGATAGCAACTAATGAAAAACTGTTTTTT
clone size: once; V gene: TRBV7-2; J gene: TRBJ2-7; D gene: -; CDR3 protein: CASSARGTPSYEQYF; CDR3 DNA: TGTGCCAGCAGCGCGCGGGGGACACCTTCCTACGAGCAGTACTTC
clone size: once; V gene: TRBV4-2; J gene: TRBJ2-7; D gene: TRBD1; CDR3 protein: CASSQAPPGQGLEQYF; CDR3 DNA: TGTGCCAGCAGCCAGGCCCCCCCTGGACAGGGCTTGGAGCAGTACTTC
clone size: -; V gene: TRBV15; J gene: TRBJ2-1; D gene: -; CDR3 protein: CATSRGDMKGFGSYNEQFF; CDR3 DNA: TGTGCCACCAGCAGAGGAGATATGAAGGGGTTTGGCTCCTACAATGAGCAGTTCTTC
clone size: -; V gene: TRBV4-1; J gene: TRBJ2-3; D gene: TRBD2; CDR3 protein: CASSQKRSGASTDTQYF; CDR3 DNA: TGCGCCAGCAGTCAGAAAAGAAGCGGGGCTAGCACAGATACGCAGTATTTT
clone size: -; V gene: TRBV19; J gene: TRBJ2-7; D gene: TRBD2; CDR3 protein: CASSRSGSSYEQYF; CDR3 DNA: TGTGCCAGTTCACGTAGCGGGAGCTCCTACGAGCAGTACTTC
clone size: -; V gene: TRBV30; J gene: TRBJ1-4; D gene: -; CDR3 protein: CASGLRHEKLFF; CDR3 DNA: TGTGCCTCGGGATTAAGGCATGAAAAACTGTTTTTT
clone size: once; V gene: TRBV5-4; J gene: TRBJ1-2; D gene: -; CDR3 protein: CASSLPSRAINYGYTF; CDR3 DNA: TGTGCCAGCAGCTTGCCCAGCAGGGCTATTAACTATGGCTACACCTTC
clone size: -; V gene: TRBV2; J gene: TRBJ1-4; D gene: -; CDR3 protein: CASSERAVGVATNEKLFF; CDR3 DNA: TGTGCCAGCAGTGAGAGGGCCGTGGGAGTTGCAACTAATGAAAAACTGTTTTTT
clone size: -; V gene: TRBV30; J gene: TRBJ2-1; D gene: -; CDR3 protein: CAWSEPNEQFF; CDR3 DNA: TGTGCCTGGAGTGAGCCTAATGAGCAGTTCTTC
clone size: -; V gene: TRBV7-8; J gene: TRBJ2-7; D gene: TRBD1; CDR3 protein: CASSIRTGTGVPSTTGQYF; CDR3 DNA: TGTGCCAGCAGCATAAGAACCGGGACAGGGGTCCCCTCAACTACGGGGCAGTACTTC
clone size: few; V gene: TRBV7-9; J gene: TRBJ1-4; D gene: -; CDR3 protein: CASSLGPTGLNEKLFF; CDR3 DNA: TGTGCCAGCAGCTTAGGGCCGACAGGTCTTAATGAAAAACTGTTTTTT
clone size: -; V gene: TRBV5-1; J gene: TRBJ2-7; D gene: TRBD1; CDR3 protein: CASSWVTGGFSYEQYF; CDR3 DNA: TGCGCCAGCAGCTGGGTGACAGGGGGTTTCTCCTACGAGCAGTACTTC
clone size: -; V gene: TRBV7-6; J gene: TRBJ2-2; D gene: -; CDR3 protein: CASSLYAAGELFF; CDR3 DNA: TGTGCCAGCAGCTTATATGCGGCCGGGGAGCTGTTTTTT
clone size: -; V gene: TRBV4-1; J gene: TRBJ1-5; D gene: TRBD1; CDR3 protein: CASSQFGTGGLQPQHF; CDR3 DNA: TGCGCCAGCAGCCAATTTGGGACAGGGGGGCTGCAGCCCCAGCATTTT
clone size: -; V gene: TRBV6-1; J gene: TRBJ2-1; D gene: -; CDR3 protein: CASSGLVRETYNEQFF; CDR3 DNA: TGTGCCAGCAGTGGTCTCGTACGGGAGACCTACAATGAGCAGTTCTTC
clone size: -; V gene: TRBV7-9; J gene: TRBJ2-5; D gene: TRBD1; CDR3 protein: CASSPGTGWETQYF; CDR3 DNA: TGTGCCAGCAGCCCCGGGACAGGGTGGGAGACCCAGTACTTC
clone size: -; V gene: TRBV6-5; J gene: TRBJ2-7; D gene: TRBD2; CDR3 protein: CASSYSSGGLSYEQYF; CDR3 DNA: TGTGCCAGCAGTTACAGTAGCGGGGGACTCTCCTACGAGCAGTACTTC
clone size: few; V gene: TRBV5-4; J gene: TRBJ1-1; D gene: -; CDR3 protein: CASSLGGSHTEAFF; CDR3 DNA: TGTGCCAGCAGCTTGGGAGGGTCGCACACTGAAGCTTTCTTT
clone size: -; V gene: TRBV7-9; J gene: TRBJ2-2; D gene: TRBD1; CDR3 protein: CASSSRDRGNTGELFF; CDR3 DNA: TGTGCCAGCAGCTCAAGGGACAGGGGGAACACCGGGGAGCTGTTTTTT
clone size: -; V gene: TRBV2; J gene: TRBJ2-7; D gene: TRBD2; CDR3 protein: CASSPTSGRKEENF; CDR3 DNA: TGTGCCAGCAGCCCGACTAGCGGGAGGAAGGAGGAGAACTTC
clone size: -; V gene: TRBV7-9; J gene: TRBJ2-7; D gene: -; CDR3 protein: CASSVDSFHEQYF; CDR3 DNA: TGTGCCAGCAGCGTGGACAGTTTCCACGAGCAGTACTTC
clone size: -; V gene: TRBV6-1; J gene: TRBJ2-1; D gene: TRBD1; CDR3 protein: CASGMRTGYNEQFF; CDR3 DNA: TGTGCCAGCGGGATGAGGACAGGGTACAATGAGCAGTTCTTC
clone size: once; V gene: TRBV6-6; J gene: TRBJ1-2; D gene: -; CDR3 protein: CASHGQYGYTF; CDR3 DNA: TGTGCCAGCCACGGACAGTATGGCTACACCTTC